Following are 5 T cell receptor beta chains from one sample sequenced in a study of identical twins. TCRdb re-derived calls from the 5' RACE reads in MiXCR, one entry per CDR3 protein. The sample lists 400,000 or so distinct CDR3 sequences, roughly 9% occurring once. The specimen sequenced was naive T cells sorted from blood. The receptors were gathered from a woman in her forties or fifties in good health.

The chain links TRBV5-1 to TRBJ2-7; 13 bases align to TRBD2. The CDR3 runs to 15 residues. The germline CDR1 and CDR2 sequences are SGHRS and YFSETQ. V shed 3 bases and J 3 bases; nucleotides not matched to a gene: 3. The CDR3: CASSSWTSGSYEQYF. CDR3 DNA: TGCGCCAGCAGCTCTTGGACTAGCGGGAGCTACGAGCAGTACTTC.

This clonotype was picked up many times. The chain links TRBV12-3 or TRBV12-4 to TRBJ1-1; the D gene is possibly TRBD1 (6 bases). This CDR3 spans 14 amino acids. The V end was cut by 2 bases, the J end by 3 bases, with 10 bases between. The CDR3: CASSLRAGDTEAFF. The CDR3 nucleotides are TGTGCCAGCAGTTTACGGGCAGGGGACACTGAAGCTTTCTTT.

The chain has TRBV9 and TRBJ2-5, with TRBD2 as a possible D gene (6 bases). The CDR3 spans 15 residues. Trimming stripped 1 base from V and 5 bases from J, with 15 bases between. Germline CDR1 SGDLS, CDR2 YYNGEE. The CDR3 loop reads CASSVTWGEAETQYF. The CDR3 DNA sequence: TGTGCCAGCAGCGTAACATGGGGGGAGGCGGAGACCCAGTACTTC.

This clonotype was counted a single time. The chain has TRBV6-6 and TRBJ2-3; D call uncertain. Between the trimmed V and J ends, which lost 4 bases and 6 bases, there was a span of 17 bases. The CDR3 extends over 15 amino acids. Germline-derived CDR1 and CDR2 are MNHNY and SVGAGI (reference sequence). The CDR3 sequence is CASSSGQWSRDTQYF. The CDR3 nucleotides read TGTGCCAGCAGTTCCGGCCAGTGGTCCCGCGATACGCAGTATTTT.

This clonotype was seen repeatedly, ten times or more. The chain couples TRBV4-2 to TRBJ2-7; maybe TRBD2 (5 bases). CDR1 LGHNA and CDR2 YNFKEQ come from the germline V gene. Deletions cut 4 bases from V and 3 bases from J, with 13 bases between. The CDR3 runs to 14 residues. For the CDR3, the DNA is TGTGCCAGCAGCCCGATTGAGGGAGTCTACGAGCAGTACTTC. Protein product: CASSPIEGVYEQYF.